Shown below are 4 T cell receptor beta chains from a single sample sequenced in a study of T cell responses to AZD1222 COVID-19 vaccine. The table came from immunoSEQ multiplex PCR; TCRdb's copy has only in-frame clones and leaves some out. The sample includes 90,000 to 130,000 clones, about nine tenths of them seen just once. The sample here was peripheral blood, taken 28 days after the second AZD1222 dose. The origin of the receptors is an adult who received the AZD1222 COVID-19 vaccine.

The V call is TRBV7-2, the J call TRBJ1-3; D is ambiguous. Germline V gives CDR1 SGHTA, CDR2 FQGNSA. This CDR3 is built from 13 residues. Trimming left V 2 bases short and J 2 bases short, with 4 bases between. The CDR3 is CASSLLPGNTIYF. The CDR3 DNA reads TGTGCCAGCAGCTTACTCCCTGGAAACACCATATATTTT. Full variable domain (rest looked up from reference TRBV7-2 and TRBJ1-3): GAGVSQSPSNKVTEKGKDVELRCDPISGHTALYWYRQSLGQGLEFLIYFQGNSAPDKSGLPSDRFSAERTGGSVSTLTIQRTQQEDSAVYLCASSLLPGNTIYFGEGSWLTVV.

This clone was observed a single time. The CDR3 DNA sequence: TGTGCCAGCAGCTTATCCAGGGTAAATGAGCAGTTCTTC. It is translated as CASSLSRVNEQFF. This sequence joins TRBV7-3 and TRBJ2-1; D may be TRBD1 (5 bases). Trimming removed 2 bases at V and 7 bases at J, with 9 bases between. Germline V lookup: CDR1 SGHTA, CDR2 FQGTGA. The length of the CDR3 is 13 residues.

V is TRBV10-3 and J is TRBJ1-1; tentatively, D is TRBD1 (6 bases). Germline lookup yields CDR1 ENHRY and CDR2 SYGVKD. V was clipped by 4 bases and J by 4 bases, with 7 bases between them. This CDR3 comprises 12 residues. DNA of the CDR3: TGTGCCATCAGTGGCAGGGGCACTGAAGCTTTCTTT. It is translated as CAISGRGTEAFF.

The genes are TRBV5-1 and TRBJ1-2; 8 nucleotides line up with TRBD1. Germline trimming cut 3 bases from V and 6 bases from J; bases unmatched to any gene: 7. Germline assignment: CDR1 SGHRS and CDR2 YFSETQ. The CDR3 totals 14 residues. The CDR3 coding sequence is TGCGCCAGCAGCTGGGGCAGGGGGCGCGATGGCTACACCTTC. Its protein product is CASSWGRGRDGYTF.